These 5 T cell receptor beta chains share one sample of origin, sequenced in a study of T cells in Graves' hyperthyroidism and ophthalmopathy. RNA transcripts provided the source from which TCR beta CDR3 regions were amplified. HTBI primers were the set used in a first-round RT-PCR of the TCR CDR3. TCRdb recomputed calls from the multiplex PCR reads with MiXCR, one row per CDR3 protein. The sample consists of around 580,000 distinct CDR3 sequences, roughly 50% of them appearing once. The sequencing sample was made of peripheral blood or thyroid tissue (not recorded which). All receptors come from a woman under 30 with Graves' hyperthyroidism.

This clonotype occurred many times. This chain links TRBV29-1 with TRBJ2-5; the D call may be TRBD1 or TRBD2 (6 bases each). Trimming took off 1 base at V and 5 bases at J, with 11 bases between the two ends. This CDR3 contains 13 residues. Per germline, CDR1 SQVTM and CDR2 ANQGSEA. CDR3 residues: CSVEVGGRETQYF. In DNA form, the CDR3 reads TGCAGCGTTGAAGTTGGGGGGCGGGAGACCCAGTACTTC.

The chain couples TRBV7-2 to TRBJ1-1; 8 bases align to TRBD1. This CDR3 has 13 amino acids. Trimming at V came to 5 bases and at J to 8 bases, leaving 7 bases not matched to a gene. Germline V gives CDR1 SGHTA, CDR2 FQGNSA. CDR3 DNA: TGTGCCAGCAGCCCCCCAGGGGGCGCGGAAGCTTTCTTT. Its translation is CASSPPGGAEAFF. Full variable domain (missing parts from reference TRBV7-2 and TRBJ1-1): GAGVSQSPSNKVTEKGKDVELRCDPISGHTALYWYRQSLGQGLEFLIYFQGNSAPDKSGLPSDRFSAERTGGSVSTLTIQRTQQEDSAVYLCASSPPGGAEAFFGQGTRLTVV.

CDR3 protein: CASSLEGRQAEHF. CDR3 nucleotide sequence: TGTGCCAGCAGCTTAGAGGGGCGGCAGGCCGAGCATTTT. The rearrangement uses TRBV7-2 and TRBJ1-5; the D gene is possibly TRBD1 (5 bases). Germline-derived CDR1 and CDR2 are SGHTA and FQGNSA. V was shortened by 1 base and J by 14 bases, with 15 bases between the two germline ends. CDR3 length: 13 residues. Supplemented by reference TRBV7-2 and TRBJ1-5, the full variable domain reads GAGVSQSPSNKVTEKGKDVELRCDPISGHTALYWYRQSLGQGLEFLIYFQGNSAPDKSGLPSDRFSAERTGGSVSTLTIQRTQQEDSAVYLCASSLEGRQAEHFGDGTRLSIL.

Note on this clonotype: One end of the junction does not line up with germline, which may come from a read error. This rearrangement joins TRBV7-2 to TRBJ1-5; no definite D call. The CDR3 spans 15 residues. Germline-derived CDR1 and CDR2 are SGHTA and FQGNSA. CDR3 nucleotide sequence: TGTGCCAGCAGCCGAGAGCCGGGCGAAAATCGGCCCCAGCATTTT. Its translation is CASSREPGENRPQHF.

A remark on this clonotype: Since a much larger clone is just one base distant, this may be a read error. The V call is TRBV2, the J call TRBJ1-4; maybe TRBD1 (6 bases). The germline V gene has CDR1 SNHLY and CDR2 FYNNEI. This CDR3 comprises 15 residues. The CDR3 loop is CASSLRGKSQERLFF. CDR3 coding DNA: TGTGCCAGCAGTCTTAGGGGGAAGTCCCAAGAAAGACTGTTTTTT.